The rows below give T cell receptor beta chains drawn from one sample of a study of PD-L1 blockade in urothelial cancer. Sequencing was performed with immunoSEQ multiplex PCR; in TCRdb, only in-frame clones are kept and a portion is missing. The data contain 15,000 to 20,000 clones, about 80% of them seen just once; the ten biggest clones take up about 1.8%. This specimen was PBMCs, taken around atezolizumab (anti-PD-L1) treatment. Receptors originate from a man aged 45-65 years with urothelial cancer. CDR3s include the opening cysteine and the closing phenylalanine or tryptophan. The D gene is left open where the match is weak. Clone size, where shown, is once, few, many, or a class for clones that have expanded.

CDR3 DNA: TGTGCCAGCAGTGAGGGACAGGGGTCCGTGAGGAGAGCCTACGAGCAGTACTTC
CDR3 protein: CASSEGQGSVRRAYEQYF
J gene: TRBJ2-7
V gene: TRBV2
D gene: TRBD1
clone size: NA

CDR3 DNA: TGTGCCAGCAGTTTGACGGAGCCCTCCTACAATGAGCAGTTCTTC
CDR3 protein: CASSLTEPSYNEQFF
J gene: TRBJ2-1
V gene: TRBV27
D gene: NA
clone size: few

CDR3 DNA: TGTGCCAGCAGCTTAGCTCTGGAGACCCAGTACTTC
CDR3 protein: CASSLALETQYF
J gene: TRBJ2-5
V gene: TRBV7-9
D gene: NA
clone size: NA

CDR3 DNA: TGTGCCAGCAGCTTGGGGGCCGGGGGGGGCGGGAATGGCTACACCTTC
CDR3 protein: CASSLGAGGGGNGYTF
J gene: TRBJ1-2
V gene: TRBV5-4
D gene: NA
clone size: NA

CDR3 DNA: TGTGCCAGCAGTACCCCCGGGGGACAAGAGACCCAGTACTTC
CDR3 protein: CASSTPGGQETQYF
J gene: TRBJ2-5
V gene: TRBV27
D gene: NA
clone size: NA

CDR3 DNA: TGTGCCAGCAGCTTCGCAGGGGGCCCCACCGGGGAGCTGTTTTTT
CDR3 protein: CASSFAGGPTGELFF
J gene: TRBJ2-2
V gene: TRBV5-4
D gene: TRBD1
clone size: NA

CDR3 DNA: TGTGCCAGCAGCTTAGACAGGAAGTATGGCTACACCTTC
CDR3 protein: CASSLDRKYGYTF
J gene: TRBJ1-2
V gene: TRBV11-2
D gene: NA
clone size: NA

CDR3 DNA: TGTGCCAGCAGGTCGGACAGGGTACACTATGGCTACACCTTC
CDR3 protein: CASRSDRVHYGYTF
J gene: TRBJ1-2
V gene: TRBV27
D gene: TRBD1
clone size: NA

CDR3 DNA: TGTGCCAGCAGTGAATTTCAGGGCCTTCAGCCCCAGCATTTT
CDR3 protein: CASSEFQGLQPQHF
J gene: TRBJ1-5
V gene: TRBV2
D gene: NA
clone size: once

CDR3 DNA: TGTGCCAGCAGTGAAGGGGCAGCTCAAGAGACCCAGTACTTC
CDR3 protein: CASSEGAAQETQYF
J gene: TRBJ2-5
V gene: TRBV6-1
D gene: NA
clone size: once

CDR3 DNA: TGCGCCAGCAGTGACCGCGGGCTCGGTCATGAAAAACTGTTTTTT
CDR3 protein: CASSDRGLGHEKLFF
J gene: TRBJ1-4
V gene: TRBV10-1
D gene: NA
clone size: NA

CDR3 DNA: TGCGCCAGCAGCTTGGAACAGGGCGTCACCGGGGAGCTGTTTTTT
CDR3 protein: CASSLEQGVTGELFF
J gene: TRBJ2-2
V gene: TRBV5-1
D gene: NA
clone size: NA

CDR3 DNA: TGTGCCAGCAGTTACCCAGGGTCGAACACTGAAGCTTTCTTT
CDR3 protein: CASSYPGSNTEAFF
J gene: TRBJ1-1
V gene: TRBV6-5
D gene: NA
clone size: few

CDR3 DNA: TGTGCCAGCAGCTTTAGGGACAGGGGAGGGGACATTCAGTACTTC
CDR3 protein: CASSFRDRGGDIQYF
J gene: TRBJ2-4
V gene: TRBV5-5
D gene: TRBD1
clone size: NA

CDR3 DNA: TGTGCCAGCAGTCAGCGGCCAGGACAAGGGGGTGGTGGCTACACCTTC
CDR3 protein: CASSQRPGQGGGGYTF
J gene: TRBJ1-2
V gene: TRBV7-2
D gene: NA
clone size: NA